This TCR beta chain was documented in a study of CXCR3-negative and CXCR3-positive naive CD8 T cells. Study results and caveats: The study found more hydrophobic TRB CDR3s in CXCR3-positive naive cells than in CXCR3-negative naive cells. Much lower diversity was found in memory CD8+ cells, while both naive subsets had comparably high diversity.

Worth noting for this clonotype: Its cognate antigen is unknown.

Germline V lookup: CDR1 SGDLS, CDR2 YYNGEE. This CDR3 is 16 amino acids long. UMI-tagged TRB cDNA libraries were built via 5' RACE. TCRdb reanalyzed the 5' RACE reads, giving one entry per CDR3 protein sequence and no DNA. The sample has tens of thousands of distinct CDR3 sequences. The receptor was isolated from a human donor in good health. Some clones in this sample may be carry-over from other donors' samples. The sample was naive CXCR3+ CD8+ T cells from blood. Subset noted: CD45RO-CCR7+CD27+CD95- naive CD8+ T cells expressing CXCR3 (TNR3+). The chain couples TRBV9 to TRBJ1-2; TCRdb calls TRBD1, which cannot be checked without DNA. The chain's CDR3 is CASSLDQTGTNYGYTF.